This is a list of T cell receptor beta chains from one sample in a study of T cell responses to AZD1222 COVID-19 vaccine. Libraries were prepared by immunoSEQ multiplex PCR; TCRdb keeps only in-frame clonotypes and omits some of them. The table lists some 140,000 clones, approximately 85% of them singletons. The sequencing used peripheral blood, collected 28 days after the second dose of the MenACWY control vaccine. These receptors were obtained from an adult who received the MenACWY meningococcal vaccine as a control. CDR3s include the opening cysteine and the closing phenylalanine or tryptophan. The order of the fields is CDR3 length, J gene, D gene, V gene, clone size, CDR3 DNA, CDR3 protein. A D gene is named only where the DNA matches it firmly. The size of a clone is reported for some rows only, either as once, few or many, or as a class for expanded clones.

cdr3_length: 11
j_call: TRBJ2-3
d_call: NA
v_call: TRBV19
clone_size: NA
cdr3_nt: TGTGCCAGTAGTAACACAGATACGCAGTATTTT
cdr3_aa: CASSNTDTQYF

cdr3_length: 14
j_call: TRBJ1-3
d_call: NA
v_call: TRBV7-2
clone_size: once
cdr3_nt: TGTGCCAGCGGGACAAGAACTCCTGGAAACACCATATATTTT
cdr3_aa: CASGTRTPGNTIYF

cdr3_length: 12
j_call: TRBJ1-1
d_call: TRBD1
v_call: TRBV6-2/TRBV6-3
clone_size: NA
cdr3_nt: TGTGCCAGCAGTACAGGGACAGTTGAAGCTTTCTTT
cdr3_aa: CASSTGTVEAFF

cdr3_length: 19
j_call: TRBJ2-3
d_call: TRBD1
v_call: TRBV6-2/TRBV6-3
clone_size: NA
cdr3_nt: TGTGCCAGCAGCCTAGTAAGAGTCACAGGGGGCATGTTTGCAGATACGCAGTATTTT
cdr3_aa: CASSLVRVTGGMFADTQYF

cdr3_length: 16
j_call: TRBJ2-3
d_call: TRBD2
v_call: TRBV11-3
clone_size: NA
cdr3_nt: TGTGCCAGCAGCCGACAGCGGGGAGGGCCCGGGGATACGCAGTATTTT
cdr3_aa: CASSRQRGGPGDTQYF

cdr3_length: 15
j_call: TRBJ1-2
d_call: NA
v_call: TRBV10-2
clone_size: NA
cdr3_nt: TGCGCCAGCAGTGAGTCGCGGAGTATTAACTATGGCTACACCTTC
cdr3_aa: CASSESRSINYGYTF

cdr3_length: 13
j_call: TRBJ2-1
d_call: TRBD2
v_call: TRBV5-4
clone_size: NA
cdr3_nt: TGTGCCAGCAGCTCGGTAGCGGGGTCAGAGCAGTTCTTC
cdr3_aa: CASSSVAGSEQFF

cdr3_length: 16
j_call: TRBJ2-5
d_call: NA
v_call: TRBV19
clone_size: NA
cdr3_nt: TGTGCCAGTAGTATAGATGCATCGGGACACAAAGAGACCCAGTACTTC
cdr3_aa: CASSIDASGHKETQYF

cdr3_length: 13
j_call: TRBJ1-2
d_call: TRBD1
v_call: TRBV25-1
clone_size: NA
cdr3_nt: TGTGCCAGCAGTGGCACGGCAGGGGGCGGCTACACCTTC
cdr3_aa: CASSGTAGGGYTF

cdr3_length: 14
j_call: TRBJ2-7
d_call: NA
v_call: TRBV5-8
clone_size: NA
cdr3_nt: TGTGCCAGCAGCCTCCAGGGCGGCTCCTACGAGCAGTACTTC
cdr3_aa: CASSLQGGSYEQYF

cdr3_length: 15
j_call: TRBJ2-7
d_call: TRBD2
v_call: TRBV7-2
clone_size: NA
cdr3_nt: TGTGCCAGCAGCCGTGTAGCGGGAGGGGTTTACGAGCAGTACTTC
cdr3_aa: CASSRVAGGVYEQYF

cdr3_length: 14
j_call: TRBJ1-5
d_call: NA
v_call: TRBV5-1
clone_size: NA
cdr3_nt: TGCGCCAGCAGCTCCTCTCCTGGCAATCAGCCCCAGCATTTT
cdr3_aa: CASSSSPGNQPQHF

cdr3_length: 15
j_call: TRBJ1-2
d_call: NA
v_call: TRBV6-5
clone_size: NA
cdr3_nt: TGTGCCAGCAGTTACTCGGGCTCTCCTAACTATGGCTACACCTTC
cdr3_aa: CASSYSGSPNYGYTF

cdr3_length: 14
j_call: TRBJ1-2
d_call: TRBD1
v_call: TRBV3-1/TRBV3-2
clone_size: NA
cdr3_nt: TGTGCCAGCAGCGTTGGACAGGGGGCATATGGCTACACCTTC
cdr3_aa: CASSVGQGAYGYTF

cdr3_length: 12
j_call: TRBJ2-5
d_call: NA
v_call: TRBV24-1
clone_size: NA
cdr3_nt: TGTGCCACCAGTGTGCCGGGAGAGACCCAGTACTTC
cdr3_aa: CATSVPGETQYF

cdr3_length: 15
j_call: TRBJ1-2
d_call: NA
v_call: TRBV28
clone_size: NA
cdr3_nt: TGTGCCAGCAGGAGGCCTGGAGGGATTAACTATGGCTACACCTTC
cdr3_aa: CASRRPGGINYGYTF

cdr3_length: 13
j_call: TRBJ2-7
d_call: NA
v_call: TRBV11-1
clone_size: NA
cdr3_nt: TGTGCCAGCAGCTTAGTGGAATCCTACGAGCAGTACTTC
cdr3_aa: CASSLVESYEQYF

cdr3_length: 18
j_call: TRBJ2-2
d_call: TRBD1
v_call: TRBV15
clone_size: NA
cdr3_nt: TGTGCCACCAGCAGAGGTAGATCCGGGACAGGGGTCACCGGGGAGCTGTTTTTT
cdr3_aa: CATSRGRSGTGVTGELFF

cdr3_length: 11
j_call: TRBJ1-3
d_call: NA
v_call: TRBV28
clone_size: NA
cdr3_nt: TGTGCCAGCAGTCTCGTGAACACCATATATTTT
cdr3_aa: CASSLVNTIYF

cdr3_length: 14
j_call: TRBJ2-7
d_call: NA
v_call: TRBV29-1
clone_size: NA
cdr3_nt: TGCAGCGTTCCCCGCCAGGGGATGATGTACGAGCAGTACTTC
cdr3_aa: CSVPRQGMMYEQYF

cdr3_length: 15
j_call: TRBJ1-1
d_call: NA
v_call: TRBV5-1
clone_size: NA
cdr3_nt: TGCGCCAGCAGCTTGGAATGGGGGATGAACACTGAAGCTTTCTTT
cdr3_aa: CASSLEWGMNTEAFF

cdr3_length: 17
j_call: TRBJ2-1
d_call: TRBD2
v_call: TRBV11-3
clone_size: NA
cdr3_nt: TGTGCCAGCAGCTTAGGTTCCCGCAGGGAGGGATACAATGAGCAGTTCTTC
cdr3_aa: CASSLGSRREGYNEQFF

cdr3_length: 16
j_call: TRBJ1-5
d_call: TRBD1
v_call: TRBV24-1
clone_size: NA
cdr3_nt: TGTGCCACCAGTCCCTGGGACAGGGGGCCGGGGGAGCCCCAGCATTTT
cdr3_aa: CATSPWDRGPGEPQHF

cdr3_length: 14
j_call: TRBJ1-1
d_call: NA
v_call: TRBV11-3
clone_size: NA
cdr3_nt: TGTGCCAGCAGCTACCAAAACGGGGGGGCCGAAGCTTTCTTT
cdr3_aa: CASSYQNGGAEAFF

cdr3_length: 16
j_call: TRBJ1-3
d_call: NA
v_call: TRBV4-2
clone_size: NA
cdr3_nt: TGTGCCAGCAGCCAAGGCGACGGAAGCTCTGGAAACACCATATATTTT
cdr3_aa: CASSQGDGSSGNTIYF

cdr3_length: 13
j_call: TRBJ1-2
d_call: NA
v_call: TRBV28
clone_size: NA
cdr3_nt: TGTGCCAGCAGTTACCCCCGGGGGGGAGGCTACACCTTC
cdr3_aa: CASSYPRGGGYTF

cdr3_length: 15
j_call: TRBJ1-5
d_call: NA
v_call: TRBV7-2
clone_size: NA
cdr3_nt: TGTGCCAGCAGCCCGTCCAGGGATCGGTATCAGCCCCAGCATTTT
cdr3_aa: CASSPSRDRYQPQHF

cdr3_length: 12
j_call: TRBJ1-5
d_call: NA
v_call: TRBV28
clone_size: NA
cdr3_nt: TGTGCCAGCTCTTGGGGCGGTCAGCCCCAGCATTTT
cdr3_aa: CASSWGGQPQHF